The present entry profiles one T cell receptor (beta chain) with its context. What it binds is unknown. This sample is drawn from a study of cytomegalovirus exposure and HLA in healthy donors. The PCR used 60 Vbeta and 13 Jbeta primers. Authors' data handling: Approximately 11 million of about 88 million unique TCR beta chains were shared, per a later count. Some clones are missing from TCRdb's copy, which holds only in-frame ones; the method was immunoSEQ multiplex PCR. Clone size and V and J calls were adopted from that table, with D and trimming inferred from the DNA. The sample yields about 130,000 clones, about a sixth seen once. Study-wide results and caveats: Generally TCR sequences proved uncommon, though certain public TCRs appeared in numerous donors. In vitro data verified a few CMV-associated chains as specific for CMV antigens.

V lost 4 bases, J lost 0 bases, and 4 bases stayed unmatched. Germline-derived CDR1 and CDR2 are SGHNT and YYREEE (reference sequence). The CDR3 contains 15 residues. The genes are TRBV5-4 and TRBJ2-3, with 8 bases fitting TRBD2. This TCR was sampled from a female donor in good health and CMV-seropositive. Sequenced sample: PBMCs. The chain's CDR3 is CASSRGGRSTDTQYF. CDR3 bases: TGTGCCAGCAGCCGGGGGGGACGTAGCACAGATACGCAGTATTTT.